Sequencing of this T cell receptor (beta chain) was carried out in a study of Graves' ophthalmopathy and Graves' hyperthyroidism. General study points: Ophthalmopathy could be told apart from stable hyperthyroidism by a 13-signature model (87.88% sensitivity, approximately 81% specificity).

This clonotype was recorded many times. Its antigen is unknown. Scientists amplified the TCR beta CDR3 regions from RNA transcripts. Second-round multiplex PCR came after a first-round RT-PCR that employed HTBI primers. TCRdb called the multiplex PCR reads again in MiXCR, with one record for every CDR3 protein. The table records approximately 700,000 distinct CDR3 sequences, roughly 39% of them present only once. The CDR3 totals 16 residues. V lost 4 bases to trimming and J lost 2 bases, with 14 bases between them. Germline V gene sequence: CDR1 SGHTA, CDR2 FQGNSA. Sequenced input: peripheral blood. This TCR was sampled from an adult man with Graves' ophthalmopathy. This rearrangement joins TRBV7-2 to TRBJ1-4, with D hard to call. The CDR3 nucleotides are TGTGCCAGCAGCTCCCTCCGAGGCAGGACTAATGAAAAACTGTTTTTT. Translation gives CASSSLRGRTNEKLFF.